This T cell receptor beta chain derives from a study of blood T cell repertoires in COVID-19. The overall study: Nucleic acid was either cDNA or gDNA, and it came from T cells, B-cell-depleted T cells, or PBMCs.

CDR1 is SGHVS and CDR2 is FNYEAQ in the germline V gene. The CDR3 length is 13 residues. The V and J ends lost 3 bases and 3 bases, in that order; junction bases with no gene match: 2. Original analysis: Cell counts per sample came from amplifying reference gene primers. The method was immunoSEQ multiplex PCR; TCRdb's version includes in-frame clones alone and lacks a portion of them. That table is the source of V, J and clone size, and D and trimming were worked out from the DNA. The sample yields under 150,000 clones, around three quarters seen once. This rearrangement joins TRBV7-6 to TRBJ2-7; TRBD2 aligns across 7 bases. The source material was peripheral blood. The TCR comes from a man in his forties or fifties with active or convalescent COVID-19. Written as DNA, the CDR3 is TGTGCCAGCAGCTTTAGGGAGGGCTACGAGCAGTACTTC. It specifies CASSFREGYEQYF.